The 25 T cell receptor beta chains below were found in one sample sequenced in a study of beta chain features in type 1 diabetes. The study reverse transcribed the entire isolated RNA, so it sequenced expressed TCRB transcripts. The assay was immunoSEQ multiplex PCR, and TCRdb's table has in-frame clones only and misses some. The table records fewer than 300,000 clones, roughly 22% of them present only once. No antigens are known for them. Findings and limits, study-wide: Moderately but significantly shorter TCRB CDR3s were found in Type 1 diabetes patients in all four CD4+ subsets.

Sample: naive CD4+ T cells from blood. These receptor sequences come from a woman aged 35 to 49 with type 1 diabetes.

The V gene is TRBV11-2, the J gene TRBJ1-1; D gene ambiguous. CDR1 is SGHAT, CDR2 FQNNGV, per germline. The CDR3 has 15 residues. The V end lost 4 bases, the J end lost 0 bases, and 12 bases lay between the germline ends. For the CDR3, the DNA is TGTGCCAGCAGCTGGTCAGGCCGAATGAACACTGAAGCTTTCTTT. It specifies CASSWSGRMNTEAFF.

This clone was seen only a few times. The chain joins TRBV7-8 to TRBJ1-3; D is undetermined. This CDR3 contains 14 residues. V gave up 5 bases and J gave up 1 base, with 9 bases separating them. CDR1 and CDR2 from the germline V gene are SGHVS and FQNEAQ. CDR3 sequence reads: CASSGTNSGNTIYF. The DNA for the CDR3 is TGTGCCAGCAGCGGTACAAATTCTGGAAACACCATATATTTT.

The J gene is TRBJ1-4, the V gene TRBV2; D remains ambiguous. The CDR3 extends over 12 amino acids. V lost 10 bases to trimming and J lost 5 bases, with 11 bases between them. Germline CDR1 reads SNHLY; CDR2 reads FYNNEI. Here the CDR3 DNA reads TGTGCCACGCACCGTAGAAATGAAAAACTGTTTTTT. It codes for CATHRRNEKLFF. The variable domain in full, with the rest retrieved from reference TRBV2 and TRBJ1-4, is EPEVTQTPSHQVTQMGQEVILRCVPISNHLYFYWYRQILGQKVEFLVSFYNNEISEKSEIFDDQFSVERPDGSNFTLKIRSTKLEDSAMYFCATHRRNEKLFFGSGTQLSVL.

The genes are TRBV29-1 and TRBJ1-3; maybe TRBD1 (5 bases). This CDR3 comprises 14 residues. V lost 4 bases and J 0 bases, leaving 10 bases between the germline ends. Germline loops: CDR1 SQVTM, CDR2 ANQGSEA. CDR3 nucleotides: TGCAGCGTTGCCCCTGACAGCTCTGGAAACACCATATATTTT. Protein product: CSVAPDSSGNTIYF.

This clone has only a few counts. The V call is TRBV2, the J call TRBJ2-5; 9 bases agree with TRBD1. CDR1 SNHLY and CDR2 FYNNEI come from the germline V gene. With V trimmed by 6 bases and J by 4 bases, 9 bases remained unmatched. The length of the CDR3 is 15 residues. This chain's CDR3 is CASRPGTGRGETQYF. Written as DNA, the CDR3 is TGTGCCAGCAGGCCCGGGACAGGGAGGGGAGAGACCCAGTACTTC.

The chain recombines TRBV12-5 with TRBJ2-1, with TRBD1 identical over 7 bases. The ends lost 9 bases at V and 4 bases at J; junction bases unmatched: 6. CDR1 and CDR2 from the germline V gene are LGHNT and FRNRAP. This CDR3 spans 13 amino acids. The CDR3 DNA follows: TGTGCTAGCTCTGGACAGGTGTACAATGAGCAGTTCTTC. Its protein product is CASSGQVYNEQFF.

The gene calls are TRBV28 and TRBJ2-5; D ambiguous. This CDR3 has 13 amino acids. Germline V gene data show CDR1 as MDHEN and CDR2 as SYDVKM. V lost 9 bases, J lost 5 bases, and 16 bases lay in between. This chain's CDR3 is CASSPRPWETQYF. In DNA form, the CDR3 reads TGTGCCAGTTCCCCCAGGCCATGGGAGACCCAGTACTTC.

The CDR3 region is CASSLPANYGYTF. CDR3 nucleotide sequence: TGTGCCAGCAGCTTGCCAGCTAACTATGGCTACACCTTC. V usage is TRBV5-4 and J usage is TRBJ1-2; D uncertain. The CDR3 runs 13 residues. Trimming took 1 base from V and 0 from J, leaving 4 bases between them. CDR1 is SGHNT, CDR2 YYREEE, per germline (reference sequence).

The chain recombines TRBV30 with TRBJ1-5; D gene ambiguous. Germline CDR1 and CDR2: GTSNPN and SVGIG (reference sequence). The CDR3 extends over 13 amino acids. Trimming took 5 bases from V and 7 from J, leaving 15 bases between them. The CDR3 bases are TGTGCCTGGGGACCCCGGGGTGACCAGCCCCAGCATTTT. Protein: CAWGPRGDQPQHF.

The chain joins TRBV2 to TRBJ2-6, with D possibly being TRBD2 (6 bases). The CDR3 runs 17 residues. V was clipped by 7 bases and J by 0 bases, with 16 bases between them. Germline V gene lookup returns CDR1 SNHLY and CDR2 FYNNEI. The CDR3 loop is CASMRRGGISGANVLTF. The CDR3 nucleotides are TGTGCCAGCATGAGAAGGGGCGGGATCTCTGGGGCCAACGTCCTGACTTTC.

The V gene is TRBV18, the J gene TRBJ1-5; TRBD1 agrees at 7 bases. Germline V gene lookup returns CDR1 KGHSH and CDR2 LQKENI. The CDR3 sequence is 13 residues long. The ends lost 3 bases at V and 5 bases at J; junction bases unmatched: 1. The CDR3 sequence: CASSPQGDQPQHF. In DNA, the CDR3 is TGTGCCAGCTCACCCCAGGGGGATCAGCCCCAGCATTTT.

The V gene is TRBV5-1, the J gene TRBJ2-2; perhaps TRBD2 as D (5 bases). The CDR3 sequence is 15 residues long. Per the germline V gene, CDR1 is SGHRS and CDR2 is YFSETQ. Trimming cost V 1 base and J 4 bases, with 11 bases left between them. This CDR3 is CASSLNSGGTGELFF. Written as DNA, the CDR3 is TGCGCCAGCAGCTTGAACAGCGGAGGCACCGGGGAGCTGTTTTTT.

The chain couples TRBV28 to TRBJ2-7, with 8 bases that match TRBD2. Losses at the gene ends were 11 bases for V and 2 bases for J; bases not matched to a gene: 2. Germline CDR1 MDHEN, CDR2 SYDVKM. The CDR3 has 11 residues. CDR3 region: CASGRAYEQYF. CDR3 nucleotides: TGTGCCTCCGGGAGGGCCTACGAGCAGTACTTC.

This clone was counted only a few times. The rearrangement uses TRBV7-9 and TRBJ2-5; 12 bases map to TRBD2. The CDR3 contains 15 residues. Per the germline V gene, CDR1 is SEHNR and CDR2 is FQNEAQ (reference sequence). Losses at the gene ends were 5 bases for V and 5 bases for J; bases not matched to a gene: 6. The CDR3 DNA reads TGTGCCAGCAGCATTCGACTAGCGGGAGCTGAGACCCAGTACTTC. It yields the protein CASSIRLAGAETQYF.

The chain recombines TRBV6-5 with TRBJ2-1; 8 bases are shared with TRBD1. Germline V gives CDR1 MNHEY, CDR2 SVGAGI. This CDR3 has 16 amino acids. Unmatched junction bases numbered 10, after V lost 0 bases and J lost 9 bases. CDR3 in amino acids: CASSYSRTGPRVEQFF. The CDR3, as DNA: TGTGCCAGCAGTTACTCCAGGACAGGGCCAAGGGTTGAGCAGTTCTTC.

This clone was detected only a few times. CDR3 nucleotides: TGTGCCAGCAGCGCCACCGGGACTAGCGGGATGAATGAGCAGTTCTTC. Its protein product is CASSATGTSGMNEQFF. The chain joins TRBV9 to TRBJ2-1, with 13 bases fitting TRBD2. V lost 3 bases to trimming and J lost 7 bases; unmatched junction nucleotides: 7. CDR1 is SGDLS and CDR2 is YYNGEE in the germline V gene. The CDR3 totals 16 residues.

This chain joins TRBV28 and TRBJ2-7, with no clear D. V lost 7 bases to trimming and J lost 2 bases, with 6 bases between them. Germline V gene sequence: CDR1 MDHEN, CDR2 SYDVKM. This CDR3 has 11 residues. The CDR3 sequence: CASTSAYEQYF. CDR3 nucleotide sequence: TGTGCCAGCACCAGCGCCTACGAGCAGTACTTC.

This clone was counted between two and nine times. V usage is TRBV30 and J usage is TRBJ1-5; TRBD1 is a possible D gene (5 bases). The germline CDR1 and CDR2 sequences are GTSNPN and SVGIG (reference sequence). CDR3 length: 13 residues. Trimming took off 2 bases at V and 9 bases at J, with 14 bases between the two ends. This CDR3 reads CAWSLGGDRPQHF. The CDR3, as DNA: TGTGCCTGGAGTCTGGGGGGGGACCGGCCCCAGCATTTT. The complete variable domain, with remaining parts taken from reference TRBV30 and TRBJ1-5, reads SQTIHQWPATLVQPVGSPLSLECTVEGTSNPNLYWYRQAAGRGLQLLFYSVGIGQISSEVPQNLSASRPQDRQFILSSKKLLLSDSGFYLCAWSLGGDRPQHFGDGTRLSIL.

This clone was seen a few times. V usage is TRBV29-1 and J usage is TRBJ1-1; D is ambiguous. V was shortened by 3 bases and J by 1 base, with 9 bases between the two germline ends. This CDR3 has 13 residues. Per germline, CDR1 SQVTM and CDR2 ANQGSEA. CDR3 sequence (DNA): TGCAGCGTTGAGGCCATTGAGAACACTGAAGCTTTCTTT. It encodes CSVEAIENTEAFF.

The V call is TRBV5-1, the J call TRBJ2-3; 10 bases match TRBD2. The CDR3 has 15 amino acids. J gave up 5 bases and V 0 bases, and 3 bases lay outside the gene matches. CDR1 is SGHRS and CDR2 is YFSETQ in the germline V gene. The CDR3 loop is CASSLALAGVDTQYF. The DNA of the CDR3 is TGCGCCAGCAGCTTGGCGCTAGCGGGAGTAGATACGCAGTATTTT.

In its sample, this clone was seen a few times. This chain connects TRBV28 to TRBJ2-7; 10 positions match TRBD2. The CDR3 totals 16 residues. The germline CDR1 and CDR2 sequences are MDHEN and SYDVKM. V lost 3 bases, J lost 5 bases, and 10 bases stayed unmatched. This CDR3 is CASSFPGLAARNEQYF. The CDR3 nucleotides are TGTGCCAGCAGTTTCCCCGGACTAGCGGCAAGAAACGAGCAGTACTTC. Complete variable domain (other parts from reference TRBV28 and TRBJ2-7): DVKVTQSSRYLVKRTGEKVFLECVQDMDHENMFWYRQDPGLGLRLIYFSYDVKMKEKGDIPEGYSVSREKKERFSLILESASTNQTSMYLCASSFPGLAARNEQYFGPGTRLTVT.

The rearrangement links TRBV27 to TRBJ1-5; 7 positions agree with TRBD1. This CDR3 region has 15 residues. Losses at the gene ends were 5 bases for V and 1 base for J; bases not matched to a gene: 5. The germline V gene encodes CDR1 MNHEY and CDR2 SMNVEV (reference sequence). In nucleotides, the CDR3 is TGTGCCAGCAGTACCGGGACAGCCAGCAATCAGCCCCAGCATTTT. Translated, it gives CASSTGTASNQPQHF.

This chain links TRBV4-2 with TRBJ2-1, with D possibly TRBD2 on 6 matching bases. The CDR3 consists of 14 residues. V lost 0 bases to trimming and J lost 3 bases, with 6 bases between them. Germline values: CDR1 LGHNA, CDR2 YNFKEQ. Here the CDR3 reads CASSQETSYNEQFF. Written as DNA, the CDR3 is TGTGCCAGCAGCCAAGAGACTAGCTACAATGAGCAGTTCTTC.

The chain carries TRBV15 and TRBJ2-1; possibly TRBD2 for D (5 bases). Germline V gene data show CDR1 as LNHNV and CDR2 as YYDKDF (reference sequence). The CDR3 covers 13 residues. V lost 3 bases to trimming and J lost 10 bases, with 13 bases between them. This chain's CDR3 is CATSSQPPGEQFF. CDR3 sequence (DNA): TGTGCCACCAGCAGCCAGCCTCCGGGGGAGCAGTTCTTC.

The chain carries TRBV9 and TRBJ1-1, with D possibly matching TRBD1 (5 bases). Looked up from germline, CDR1 is SGDLS and CDR2 is YYNGEE. V dropped 4 bases and J dropped 4 bases, with 11 bases sitting between them. The CDR3 covers 13 residues. CDR3 bases: TGTGCCAGCAGCCTAGACAGTACCACTGAAGCTTTCTTT. Translated, it gives CASSLDSTTEAFF. The full variable domain, rest sourced from reference TRBV9 and TRBJ1-1, is DSGVTQTPKHLITATGQRVTLRCSPRSGDLSVYWYQQSLDQGLQFLIQYYNGEERAKGNILERFSAQQFPDLHSELNLSSLELGDSALYFCASSLDSTTEAFFGQGTRLTVV.